A single sample is the source of the 9 T cell receptor beta chains below, sequenced in a study of blood T cell repertoires in COVID-19. TCRdb's table, derived via immunoSEQ multiplex PCR, lists solely in-frame clones and lacks some. The sample lists about 260,000 clones, around nine tenths seen once, with 3% to 3.5% in the top ten. The sequencing input was PBMCs or T cells enriched from blood (not recorded which). These TCRs come from a woman between 35 and 50 years old who had been exposed to COVID-19.

This chain joins TRBV30 and TRBJ2-7; tentatively, D is TRBD2 (5 bases). The CDR3 consists of 15 residues. Germline lookup yields CDR1 GTSNPN and CDR2 SVGIG (reference sequence). V gave up 4 bases and J gave up 6 bases, with 22 bases separating them. The CDR3 spells CAWTALAAGLGEQYF. For the CDR3, the DNA is TGTGCCTGGACCGCTCTGGCGGCGGGCTTAGGCGAGCAGTACTTC.

The chain combines TRBV28 with TRBJ2-4; 10 bases line up with TRBD1. This CDR3 is built from 16 residues. Germline V gene sequence: CDR1 MDHEN, CDR2 SYDVKM. The J segment lost 6 bases and the V segment lost 5 bases, leaving 10 bases of the junction unmatched. The CDR3 sequence is CASSQTRQGALNIQYF. Written as DNA, the CDR3 is TGTGCCAGCAGTCAAACTCGACAGGGGGCGTTAAACATTCAGTACTTC.

The chain links TRBV7-9 to TRBJ1-2; 9 bases are shared with TRBD1. CDR1 and CDR2 (germline): SEHNR, FQNEAQ (reference sequence). The length of the CDR3 is 14 residues. V gave up 4 bases and J gave up 2 bases; unmatched junction bases: 2. CDR3 nucleotide sequence: TGTGCCAGCAGCTCAGGACAGGGGAACTATGGCTACACCTTC. It yields the protein CASSSGQGNYGYTF.

The V call is TRBV7-9, the J call TRBJ1-1, with unresolved D. CDR3 length equals 12 residues. In germline, CDR1 is SEHNR, CDR2 FQNEAQ (reference sequence). V lost 5 bases and J 5 bases, leaving 9 bases between the germline ends. CDR3 sequence reads: CASSPRGTEAFF. The CDR3 DNA is TGTGCCAGCAGCCCCCGCGGTACTGAAGCTTTCTTT.

The chain has TRBV15 and TRBJ1-1, with D tentatively TRBD1 (6 bases). The CDR3 extends over 16 amino acids. V shed 0 bases and J shed 0 bases, with 11 bases lying between them. Germline CDR1 LNHNV, CDR2 YYDKDF (reference sequence). CDR3 region: CATSRDKDRLNTEAFF. The CDR3 DNA reads as TGTGCCACCAGCAGAGATAAGGACAGACTGAACACTGAAGCTTTCTTT.

This clone occurred once. The J gene is TRBJ1-4, the V gene TRBV11-2; D might be TRBD1 (6 bases). V gave up 4 bases and J gave up 0 bases, with 9 bases separating them. The CDR3 totals 15 residues. Per the germline V gene, CDR1 is SGHAT and CDR2 is FQNNGV. CDR3 loop: CASSWTVATNEKLFF. CDR3 nucleotides: TGTGCCAGCAGCTGGACAGTTGCAACTAATGAAAAACTGTTTTTT.

This chain joins TRBV4-1 and TRBJ2-7; unclear D gene. From germline, CDR1 is MGHRA and CDR2 YSYEKL. V was pared by 0 bases and J by 3 bases, with 9 bases between. This CDR3 is built from 14 residues. This CDR3 is CASSQELFRYEQYF. The CDR3 DNA follows: TGCGCCAGCAGCCAAGAACTCTTCCGCTACGAGCAGTACTTC.

The chain employs TRBV11-3 and TRBJ2-3, with a possible D match to TRBD2 (5 bases). Germline-derived CDR1 and CDR2 are SGHNT and YENEEA. There are 13 residues in the CDR3. Trimming left V 5 bases short and J 1 base short, with 7 bases between. The chain's CDR3 is CASSDGGTDTQYF. The CDR3 bases are TGTGCCAGCAGCGACGGGGGCACAGATACGCAGTATTTT.

A single count supports this clone. This chain links TRBV6-6 with TRBJ2-1, with a tentative D call TRBD1 (5 bases). The CDR3 contains 14 residues. Trimming pared 0 bases from V and 5 bases from J, leaving 8 bases between. Germline V gives CDR1 MNHNY, CDR2 SVGAGI (reference sequence). CDR3 nucleotides: TGTGCCAGCAGTTACTCCGACAGTGACAATGAGCAGTTCTTC. It yields the protein CASSYSDSDNEQFF.